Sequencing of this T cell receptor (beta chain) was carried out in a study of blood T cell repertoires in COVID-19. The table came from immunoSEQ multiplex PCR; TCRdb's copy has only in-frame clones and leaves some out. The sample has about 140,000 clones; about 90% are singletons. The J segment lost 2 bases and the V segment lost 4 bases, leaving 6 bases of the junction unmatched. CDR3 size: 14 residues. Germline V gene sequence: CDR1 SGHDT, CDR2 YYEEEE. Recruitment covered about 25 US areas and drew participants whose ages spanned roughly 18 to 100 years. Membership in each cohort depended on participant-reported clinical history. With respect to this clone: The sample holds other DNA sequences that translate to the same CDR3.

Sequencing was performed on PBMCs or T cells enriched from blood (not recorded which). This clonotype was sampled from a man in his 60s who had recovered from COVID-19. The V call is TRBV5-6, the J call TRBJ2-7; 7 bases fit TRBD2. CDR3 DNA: TGTGCCAGCAGCCCCGGGGGGATTCCCTACGAGCAGTACTTC. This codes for CASSPGGIPYEQYF.